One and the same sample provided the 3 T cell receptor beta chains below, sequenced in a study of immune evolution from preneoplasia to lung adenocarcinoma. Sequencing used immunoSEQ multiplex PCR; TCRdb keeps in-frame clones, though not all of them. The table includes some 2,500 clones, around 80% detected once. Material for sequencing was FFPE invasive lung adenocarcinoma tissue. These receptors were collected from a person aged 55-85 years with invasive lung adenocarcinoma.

CDR3 protein: CASTTRPGVGNQPQHF. The DNA of the CDR3 is TGTGCCAGCACCACTCGTCCAGGGGTCGGCAATCAGCCCCAGCATTTT. The chain employs TRBV5-5 and TRBJ1-5; D possibly corresponds to TRBD1 (6 bases). This CDR3 has 16 amino acids. Per germline, CDR1 SGHKS and CDR2 YYEKEE (reference sequence). Trimming removed 6 bases from V and 2 bases from J, with 18 bases in between. The variable domain in full, completed from reference TRBV5-5 and TRBJ1-5, reads DAGVTQSPTHLIKTRGQQVTLRCSPISGHKSVSWYQQVLGQGPQFIFQYYEKEERGRGNFPDRFSARQFPNYSSELNVNALLLGDSALYLCASTTRPGVGNQPQHFGDGTRLSIL.

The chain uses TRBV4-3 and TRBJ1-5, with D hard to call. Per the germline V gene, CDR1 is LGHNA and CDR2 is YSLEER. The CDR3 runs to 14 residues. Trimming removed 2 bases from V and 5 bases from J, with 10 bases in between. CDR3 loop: CASSQSVGYQPQHF. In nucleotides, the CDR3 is TGCGCCAGCAGCCAATCGGTGGGGTATCAGCCCCAGCATTTT.

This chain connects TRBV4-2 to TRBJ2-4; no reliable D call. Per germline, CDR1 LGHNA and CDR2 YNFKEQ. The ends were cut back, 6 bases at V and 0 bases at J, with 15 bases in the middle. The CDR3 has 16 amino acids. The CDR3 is CASRRKELRAKNIQYF. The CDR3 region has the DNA TGTGCCAGCAGACGGAAAGAACTGCGAGCCAAAAACATTCAGTACTTC.